This T cell receptor (beta chain) was identified in a study of blood T cell repertoires in COVID-19. TCRdb's table, derived via immunoSEQ multiplex PCR, lists solely in-frame clones and lacks some. The sample includes a few hundred thousand clones, over 75% of them seen just once. Germline V gene data show CDR1 as SEHNR and CDR2 as FQNEAQ (reference sequence). V shed 5 bases, J shed 3 bases, and the junction held 9 bases outside the gene matches. CDR3 length: 17 residues. What was sequenced was peripheral blood. The source of this sequence is a woman in her sixties or seventies with COVID-19, enrolled during active disease. This sequence joins TRBV7-9 and TRBJ2-3; 12 bases map to TRBD2. The CDR3 region is CASSPLLAGGRTDTQYF. The CDR3 bases are TGTGCCAGCAGCCCCCTCCTAGCGGGGGGGCGGACAGATACGCAGTATTTT.